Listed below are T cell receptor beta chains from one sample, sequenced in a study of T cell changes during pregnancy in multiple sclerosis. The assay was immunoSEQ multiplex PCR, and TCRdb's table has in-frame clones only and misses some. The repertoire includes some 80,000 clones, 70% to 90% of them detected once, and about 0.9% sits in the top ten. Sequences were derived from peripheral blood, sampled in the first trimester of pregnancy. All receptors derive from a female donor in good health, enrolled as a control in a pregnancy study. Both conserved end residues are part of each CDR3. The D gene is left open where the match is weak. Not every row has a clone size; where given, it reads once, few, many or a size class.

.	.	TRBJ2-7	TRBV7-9	CASSHRDLSYEQYF	TGTGCCAGCAGCCACCGGGATTTATCCTACGAGCAGTACTTC
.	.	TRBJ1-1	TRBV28	CASSTADNSPNTEAFF	TGTGCCAGCAGTACAGCGGATAATAGCCCGAACACTGAAGCTTTCTTT
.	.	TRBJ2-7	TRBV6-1	CASSVLRDHEQYF	TGTGCCAGCAGTGTGTTGCGGGATCACGAGCAGTACTTC
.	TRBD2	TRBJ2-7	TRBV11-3	CASSPGGSINEQYF	TGTGCCAGCAGTCCGGGCGGGAGTATCAACGAGCAGTACTTC
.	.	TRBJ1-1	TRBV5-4	CASSFAPASTEAFF	TGTGCCAGCAGCTTCGCGCCTGCTAGCACTGAAGCTTTCTTT
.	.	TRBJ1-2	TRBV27	CASSWDTNYGYTF	TGTGCCAGCAGTTGGGACACGAACTATGGCTACACCTTC
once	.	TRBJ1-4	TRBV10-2	CASSERTANEKLFF	TGCGCCAGCAGTGAGAGGACAGCCAATGAAAAACTGTTTTTT
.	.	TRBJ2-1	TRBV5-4	CASSLAATRTGHEQFF	TGTGCCAGCAGCTTGGCGGCGACTAGAACGGGACATGAGCAGTTCTTC
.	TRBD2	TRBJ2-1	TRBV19	CASWSSGRGYNEQFF	TGTGCCAGTTGGAGTAGCGGGAGGGGGTACAATGAGCAGTTCTTC
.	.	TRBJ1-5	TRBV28	CASSLTSTLHQHF	TGTGCCAGCAGTTTAACTTCGACTCTACACCAGCATTTT
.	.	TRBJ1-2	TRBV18	CASSPRPRASLSNYGYTF	TGTGCCAGCTCACCACGGCCCAGGGCCAGTCTTTCTAACTATGGCTACACCTTC
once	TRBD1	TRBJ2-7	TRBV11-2	CASSGFTGGAGHEQYF	TGTGCCAGCAGCGGGTTCACAGGGGGCGCTGGCCACGAGCAGTACTTC
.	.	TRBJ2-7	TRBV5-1	CASSQDGYSYEQYF	TGCGCCAGCAGCCAAGACGGGTATTCCTACGAGCAGTACTTC
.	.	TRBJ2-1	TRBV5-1	CASSPVLTQANEQFF	TGCGCCAGCAGCCCGGTGCTCACCCAGGCCAATGAGCAGTTCTTC
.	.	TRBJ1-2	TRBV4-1	CASSQVAGEDYGYTF	TGCGCCAGCAGCCAAGTGGCGGGGGAGGACTATGGCTACACCTTC
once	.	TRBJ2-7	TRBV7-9	CASSLNSYEQYF	TGTGCCAGCAGCTTAAATTCGTACGAGCAGTACTTC
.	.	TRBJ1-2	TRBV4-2	CASSHDIRQGGYGYTF	TGTGCCAGCAGCCATGATATACGGCAGGGAGGCTATGGCTACACCTTC
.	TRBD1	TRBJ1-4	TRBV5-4	CASSLDRGNEKLFF	TGTGCCAGCAGCTTGGACAGGGGTAATGAAAAACTGTTTTTT
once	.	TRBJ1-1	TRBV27	CASTNFSGNTEAFF	TGTGCCAGCACCAACTTCTCAGGGAACACTGAAGCTTTCTTT
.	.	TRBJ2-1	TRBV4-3	CASSQGIFSYNEQFF	TGCGCCAGCAGCCAAGGTATATTCTCCTACAATGAGCAGTTCTTC
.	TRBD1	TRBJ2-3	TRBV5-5	CASTPGGQGPDTQYF	TGTGCCAGCACCCCGGGGGGACAGGGGCCAGATACGCAGTATTTT
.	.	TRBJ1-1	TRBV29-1	CSAASQSGTEAFF	TGCAGCGCTGCCTCCCAGTCGGGCACTGAAGCTTTCTTT
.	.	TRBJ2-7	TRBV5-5	CASKPGWGEPYEQYF	TGTGCCAGCAAGCCGGGGTGGGGGGAACCCTACGAGCAGTACTTC
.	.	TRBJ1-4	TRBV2	CASSLAPTSNEKLFF	TGTGCCAGCAGCCTAGCACCAACTTCTAATGAAAAACTGTTTTTT
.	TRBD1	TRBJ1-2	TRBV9	CASSAGQVYGYTF	TGTGCCAGCAGCGCCGGACAGGTATACGGCTACACCTTC
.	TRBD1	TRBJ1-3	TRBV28	CASSPPTGVVITIYF	TGTGCCAGCAGTCCACCGACAGGGGTTGTGATCACCATATATTTT
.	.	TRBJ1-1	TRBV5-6	CASSLAGGEAFF	TGTGCCAGCAGCTTGGCCGGAGGAGAAGCTTTCTTT
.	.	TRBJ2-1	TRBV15	CATSRGLRLATGQFF	TGTGCCACCAGCAGAGGTTTGCGACTGGCAACTGGGCAGTTCTTC
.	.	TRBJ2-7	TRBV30	CAWGRLTYEQYF	TGTGCCTGGGGCCGATTAACCTACGAGCAGTACTTC
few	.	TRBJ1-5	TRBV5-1	CASSLTGRNQPQHF	TGCGCCAGCAGCTTGACAGGTCGAAATCAGCCCCAGCATTTT
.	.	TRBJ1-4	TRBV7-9	CASSLPARRPSNEKLFF	TGTGCCAGCAGCTTGCCCGCTCGGAGGCCTTCTAATGAAAAACTGTTTTTT
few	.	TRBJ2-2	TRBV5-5	CASTGHPNTGELFF	TGTGCCAGCACCGGACATCCGAACACCGGGGAGCTGTTTTTT
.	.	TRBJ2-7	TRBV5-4	CASSLGRAYEQYF	TGTGCCAGCAGCTTGGGCAGGGCATACGAGCAGTACTTC
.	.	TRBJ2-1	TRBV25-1	CASSELGASFREQFF	TGTGCCAGCAGTGAATTAGGGGCCTCGTTTCGAGAGCAGTTCTTC
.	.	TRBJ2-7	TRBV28	CASSLGGRGTGLWEKPYEQYF	TGTGCCAGCAGTTTAGGAGGACGGGGAACCGGACTTTGGGAGAAGCCCTACGAGCAGTACTTC
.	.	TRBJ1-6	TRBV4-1	CASSQGGGTSPLHF	TGCGCCAGCAGCCAAGGGGGAGGGACGTCACCCCTCCACTTT
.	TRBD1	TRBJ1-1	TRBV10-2	CASRTGGAVTEAFF	TGCGCCAGCAGGACAGGGGGCGCGGTCACTGAAGCTTTCTTT
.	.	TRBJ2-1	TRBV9	CASSGRPSYNEQFF	TGTGCCAGCAGCGGGAGGCCCTCCTACAATGAGCAGTTCTTC
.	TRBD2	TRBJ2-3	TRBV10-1	CASSTSEAGGSDTQYF	TGCGCCAGCAGTACCTCGGAAGCGGGAGGATCAGATACGCAGTATTTT
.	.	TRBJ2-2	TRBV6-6	CASSYSPRGTGELFF	TGTGCCAGCAGTTACTCCCCGCGCGGCACCGGGGAGCTGTTTTTT
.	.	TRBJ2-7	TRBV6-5	CASSYGGANYEQYF	TGTGCCAGCAGTTACGGAGGGGCTAACTACGAGCAGTACTTC
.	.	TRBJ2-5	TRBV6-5	CASSQGETQYF	TGTGCCAGCAGCCAGGGTGAGACCCAGTACTTC
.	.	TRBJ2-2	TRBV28	CASIFAGNTGELFF	TGTGCCAGCATATTCGCGGGTAACACCGGGGAGCTGTTTTTT
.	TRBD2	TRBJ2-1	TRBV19	CATSSGPLDNEQFF	TGTGCCACCTCTAGCGGGCCCCTTGACAATGAGCAGTTCTTC
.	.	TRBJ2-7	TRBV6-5	CASSRKSSYEQYF	TGTGCCAGCAGCAGGAAGAGCTCCTACGAGCAGTACTTC
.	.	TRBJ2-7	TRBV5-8	CASSLGRSPSYEQYF	TGTGCCAGCAGCTTGGGAAGGAGCCCCTCCTACGAGCAGTACTTC
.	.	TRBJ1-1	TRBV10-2	CASSLTGATEAFF	TGCGCCAGCAGCTTGACAGGAGCGACTGAAGCTTTCTTT
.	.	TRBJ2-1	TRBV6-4	CASSDGGGSYNEQFF	TGTGCCAGCAGTGACGGGGGAGGCTCCTACAATGAGCAGTTCTTC
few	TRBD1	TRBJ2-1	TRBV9	CASSDRDRAIDEQFF	TGTGCCAGCAGCGACCGGGACAGGGCTATCGATGAGCAGTTCTTC
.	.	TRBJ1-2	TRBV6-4	CASSHGGGPYGYTF	TGTGCCAGCAGTCACGGGGGAGGACCGTATGGCTACACCTTC